This T cell receptor (beta chain) originates from a study of Ad26.COV2.S vaccination and SARS-CoV-2 variants. Data came from immunoSEQ multiplex PCR; TCRdb stores just in-frame clones and leaves some out. The data contain about 390,000 clones, about nine tenths of them singletons. This CDR3 has 13 residues. The ends were cut back, 2 bases at V and 9 bases at J, with 13 bases in the middle. Germline CDR1 and CDR2: MNHEY and SVGAGI. Treatment meaning: roughly 19 received Ad26.COV2.S at low or high dose, single or two shots; a few received placebo; per-sample allocation not given. Samples were taken on day 63 after the first vaccine or placebo injection. The shot given was an Ad26 vector that makes Wuhan-strain SARS-CoV-2 spike.

This chain links TRBV6-5 with TRBJ1-2; no firm D call. The sequence came from a person between 18 and 60 years old who received the Ad26.COV2.S COVID-19 vaccine or a placebo. Sequenced here: peripheral blood, sampled in a trial of Ad26.COV2.S vaccine versus placebo. CDR3 sequence reads: CASSYLGVFRYTF. CDR3 coding DNA: TGTGCCAGCAGTTACCTCGGTGTCTTTCGCTACACCTTC.